Many counts were recorded for the clone carrying this TCR beta chain. This entry belongs to a study of early T cells in non-severe SARS-CoV-2 infection. Each CDR3 protein gets one entry after TCRdb re-called the 5' RACE reads with MiXCR. Of tens of thousands of distinct CDR3 sequences in the sample, approximately 6% were seen once. CDR1 MNHEY and CDR2 SVGAGI come from the germline V gene. The CDR3 is 15 amino acids. Trimming shortened V by 6 bases and J by 4 bases, and 19 bases separated the two germline ends. This chain connects TRBV6-5 to TRBJ2-7, with TRBD2 as a possible D gene (5 bases). The sequenced sample consisted of whole blood. The receptor's source is an adult who was a healthcare worker with PCR-confirmed SARS-CoV-2 infection or an uninfected control (not recorded which). As DNA, the CDR3 is TGTGCCAGCAGCCCTACGGTTGCCCGGGGTTACGAGCAGTACTTC. Amino acid sequence: CASSPTVARGYEQYF.